This entry features one T cell receptor beta chain sequence. Its antigen is as yet unknown. The data are from a study of cytomegalovirus exposure and HLA in healthy donors. Between the trimmed V and J ends, which lost 5 bases and 1 base, there was a span of 11 bases. Germline lookup yields CDR1 SGHTA and CDR2 FQGNSA. CDR3 length: 14 residues. 60 Vbeta and 13 Jbeta primers were used in PCR. The protocol was immunoSEQ multiplex PCR, while the TCRdb copy is restricted to in-frame clones and leaves out a portion. In the table there are more than 90,000 clones, about 76% of which are singletons. Regarding the study as a whole: In a later analysis, DRB1 alleles had the most associated TCRs; HLA-C alleles the fewest.

The sequence came from a man in his thirties or forties in good health and CMV-seropositive. This rearrangement joins TRBV7-2 to TRBJ1-1; TRBD1 is a possible D gene (5 bases). The material sequenced was PBMCs. CDR3: CASSRNQGNTEAFF. In nucleotides, the CDR3 is TGTGCCAGCAGCCGGAACCAGGGGAACACTGAAGCTTTCTTT.